What follows are 27 T cell receptor beta chains derived from one specimen sequenced in a study of human T cells and chemical hapten exposure. TCRdb recomputed calls from the RACE reads with MiXCR, one row per CDR3 protein. The sample has around 92,000 distinct CDR3 sequences, roughly 10% seen once. Time point described: pre-sensitization, week 0. Indicated treatment: therapeutic diphenylcyclopropenone sensitization with weekly scalp DPC. The sequencing here drew on whole blood, taken in connection with sensitization to the hapten diphenylcyclopropenone (DPC). The receptors come from a woman aged 55 to 70 with alopecia areata. Some clones in this sample may be carry-over from other donors' samples.

The V gene is TRBV6-1, the J gene TRBJ1-1; D uncertain. The germline V gene encodes CDR1 MNHNS and CDR2 SASEGT. The CDR3 is 12 residues long. With 8 bases removed from V and 1 base from J, the gap between germline ends came to 8 bases. CDR3 residues: CASRQWNTEAFF. The CDR3 region has the DNA TGTGCCAGCCGTCAGTGGAACACTGAAGCTTTCTTT.

The V gene is TRBV7-2, the J gene TRBJ2-5, with unresolved D. The V gene's germline CDR1 is SGHTA and CDR2 FQGNSA. Trimming removed 1 base at V and 9 bases at J, with 15 bases between. This CDR3 region has 14 residues. CDR3 in DNA: TGTGCCAGCAGCTTAGAGCAAGATAGGATGGCCCAGTACTTC. Translation gives CASSLEQDRMAQYF. Drawing the rest from reference TRBV7-2 and TRBJ2-5, the complete variable domain is GAGVSQSPSNKVTEKGKDVELRCDPISGHTALYWYRQSLGQGLEFLIYFQGNSAPDKSGLPSDRFSAERTGGSVSTLTIQRTQQEDSAVYLCASSLEQDRMAQYFGPGTRLLVL.

This clonotype has just a few counts. The chain is built from TRBV7-2 and TRBJ2-3; 9 bases fit TRBD2. This CDR3 has 16 amino acids. With V trimmed by 1 base and J by 3 bases, 5 bases remained unmatched. The germline V gene has CDR1 SGHTA and CDR2 FQGNSA. Written as DNA, the CDR3 is TGTGCCAGCAGCTTAGTTGCGGGGGGGCGAACAGATACGCAGTATTTT. It specifies CASSLVAGGRTDTQYF.

This clonotype was seen many times. The gene calls are TRBV19 and TRBJ1-2; D is undetermined. The length of the CDR3 is 14 residues. Germline assignment: CDR1 LNHDA and CDR2 SQIVND (reference sequence). V dropped 6 bases and J dropped 2 bases, with 13 bases sitting between them. CDR3 nucleotides: TGTGCCAGTAGAACGACACCTCAGAACTATGGCTACACCTTC. Its translation: CASRTTPQNYGYTF.

V is TRBV7-2 and J is TRBJ2-1, with D hard to call. Germline V CDR1 and CDR2: SGHTA, FQGNSA. This CDR3 has 17 residues. V was trimmed by 2 bases and J by 0 bases, leaving 14 bases between them. The CDR3 DNA sequence: TGTGCCAGCAGCTTATTCGGGCGGCAGAGCTCCTACAATGAGCAGTTCTTC. Its translation: CASSLFGRQSSYNEQFF.

Worth noting for this clonotype: The junction and the germline gene differ at one end; a read error may be behind it. The V call is TRBV27, the J call TRBJ1-1, with a tentative D call TRBD1 (5 bases). Germline loops: CDR1 MNHEY, CDR2 SMNVEV (reference sequence). The CDR3 consists of 15 residues. This CDR3 is CVSRTGASGNTEAFF. The CDR3 DNA reads as TGTGTCAGCAGAACAGGAGCGTCTGGGAACACTGAAGCTTTCTTT.

This clonotype was counted a few times. J is TRBJ2-7 and V is TRBV5-1, with 10 bases fitting TRBD2. V lost 0 bases to trimming and J lost 4 bases; unmatched junction nucleotides: 7. The CDR3 is 16 amino acids. CDR1 SGHRS and CDR2 YFSETQ come from the germline V gene. The CDR3 is CASSLALGTSDYEQYF. The CDR3 region has the DNA TGCGCCAGCAGCTTGGCTCTTGGGACTAGCGATTACGAGCAGTACTTC.

This clonotype was seen repeatedly, ten times or more. The J gene is TRBJ1-1, the V gene TRBV30, with D unresolved. The V gene's germline CDR1 is GTSNPN and CDR2 SVGIG (reference sequence). The CDR3 length is 15 residues. V lost 0 bases, J lost 5 bases, and 16 bases lay in between. This CDR3 is CAWSVLGLGNTEAFF. In nucleotides, the CDR3 is TGTGCCTGGAGTGTACTGGGCCTAGGGAATACTGAAGCTTTCTTT.

This clonotype has ten or more counts. The V gene is TRBV30, the J gene TRBJ1-2, with D possibly TRBD1 on 5 matching bases. CDR3 length: 14 residues. Germline-derived CDR1 and CDR2 are GTSNPN and SVGIG (reference sequence). V dropped 0 bases and J dropped 8 bases, with 16 bases sitting between them. CDR3 sequence reads: CAWSVHGRAFGYTF. In nucleotides, the CDR3 is TGTGCCTGGAGTGTTCATGGCAGGGCCTTCGGCTACACCTTC.

The table lists this clonotype with many counts. The genes are TRBV3-1 and TRBJ2-2; 7 bases are a match to TRBD1. Germline CDR1 is LGHDT and CDR2 is YNNKEL (reference sequence). The V and J ends lost 3 bases and 1 base, in that order; junction bases with no gene match: 5. CDR3 length: 16 amino acids. The chain's CDR3 is CASSHDRARNTGELFF. The CDR3 coding sequence is TGTGCCAGCAGCCATGACAGGGCAAGGAACACCGGGGAGCTGTTTTTT.

The J gene is TRBJ2-7, the V gene TRBV7-6, with TRBD2 matching over 8 bases. V trimming: 0 bases; J trimming: 5 bases; junction bases outside the gene matches: 9. Germline CDR1 and CDR2: SGHVS and FNYEAQ. The CDR3 totals 16 residues. In DNA, the CDR3 is TGTGCCAGCAGCTTAGCGCCCCCCGGGGGGGCCGACGAGCAGTACTTC. As protein: CASSLAPPGGADEQYF.

This clonotype was seen repeatedly, ten times or more. V gene TRBV19 combines with J gene TRBJ2-3; D may be TRBD1 (6 bases). Trimming shortened V by 6 bases and J by 6 bases, and 13 bases separated the two germline ends. This CDR3 comprises 13 residues. Germline V gene sequence: CDR1 LNHDA, CDR2 SQIVND (reference sequence). In nucleotides, the CDR3 is TGTGCCAGTAGCCCGACAGGTAGTGATACGCAGTATTTT. This codes for CASSPTGSDTQYF.

There are a few counts of this clonotype. A much larger clone differs by one base, so this may be a read error. V usage is TRBV25-1 and J usage is TRBJ1-1, with D tentatively TRBD1 (6 bases). Trimming removed 6 bases from V and 1 base from J, with 9 bases in between. Per the germline V gene, CDR1 is MGHDK and CDR2 is SYGVNS. The CDR3 is 13 residues long. The CDR3 here is CASRRQENTEAFF. CDR3 coding DNA: TGTGCCAGCAGGCGACAGGAGAACACTGAAGCTTTCTTT.

This clonotype was seen repeatedly, ten times or more. The rearrangement uses TRBV3-1 and TRBJ2-7, with 11 bases matching TRBD1. V dropped 3 bases and J dropped 2; count of bases not matched to a gene: 3. Germline values: CDR1 LGHDT, CDR2 YNNKEL (reference sequence). This CDR3 comprises 15 residues. CDR3 protein: CASSQDRGLTYEQYF. The CDR3 DNA follows: TGTGCCAGCAGCCAGGACAGGGGGCTTACCTACGAGCAGTACTTC.

This clonotype was observed at least ten times. The gene calls are TRBV5-1 and TRBJ2-2; D is unclear. This CDR3 is built from 13 residues. CDR1 and CDR2 from the germline V gene are SGHRS and YFSETQ. The V gene lost 3 bases and the J gene lost 1 base, with 4 bases spanning the gap. CDR3 region: CASSSLNTGELFF. CDR3 DNA: TGCGCCAGCAGCTCCCTGAACACCGGGGAGCTGTTTTTT. Full variable domain (rest looked up from reference TRBV5-1 and TRBJ2-2): KAGVTQTPRYLIKTRGQQVTLSCSPISGHRSVSWYQQTPGQGLQFLFEYFSETQRNKGNFPGRFSGRQFSNSRSEMNVSTLELGDSALYLCASSSLNTGELFFGEGSRLTVL.

As to this clonotype: A much larger clonotype is one base distant, so this may be a read error. The chain employs TRBV18 and TRBJ1-2; TRBD1 matches at 8 bases. Germline lookup yields CDR1 KGHSH and CDR2 LQKENI. With 4 bases clipped from V and 2 bases from J, the junction kept 9 bases outside the gene matches. This CDR3 spans 16 amino acids. DNA for the CDR3: TGTGCCAGCTCACTGGGAGTAGACAGGGGAAACTATGGCTACACCTTC. Protein: CASSLGVDRGNYGYTF. Full variable domain (missing parts from reference TRBV18 and TRBJ1-2): NAGVMQNPRHLVRRRGQEARLRCSPMKGHSHVYWYRQLPEEGLKFMVYLQKENIIDESGMPKERFSAEFPKEGPSILRIQQVVRGDSAAYFCASSLGVDRGNYGYTFGSGTRLTVV.

Ten or more counts support this clonotype. The chain joins TRBV5-1 to TRBJ1-1; tentatively, D is TRBD1 (5 bases). Germline V gene lookup returns CDR1 SGHRS and CDR2 YFSETQ. This CDR3 region has 14 residues. V shed 7 bases and J shed 6 bases, with 19 bases lying between them. The DNA for the CDR3 is TGCGCCAGCCGCCTTGAGGGGCGGCGGCCTGAAGCTTTCTTT. As protein: CASRLEGRRPEAFF.

This clonotype was counted many times. The rearrangement links TRBV19 to TRBJ1-4; 9 positions agree with TRBD1. Germline-derived CDR1 and CDR2 are LNHDA and SQIVND (reference sequence). V lost 4 bases to trimming and J lost 5 bases; unmatched junction nucleotides: 5. The CDR3 spans 15 residues. The CDR3 coding sequence is TGTGCCAGTAGTAAAGGGACAGGGCTAAATGAAAAACTGTTTTTT. Protein: CASSKGTGLNEKLFF.

The table lists this clonotype with many counts. V gene TRBV4-1 combines with J gene TRBJ2-7; the match to TRBD2 covers 9 bases. CDR1 and CDR2 (germline): MGHRA, YSYEKL. The CDR3 is made up of 16 amino acids. J lost 2 bases, V lost 6 bases, and 11 bases had no gene match. As DNA, the CDR3 is TGCGCCAGCAGTCGCGGGCCGGCTAGCGGGGCCTACGAGCAGTACTTC. Translating gives CASSRGPASGAYEQYF.

This chain joins TRBV20-1 and TRBJ1-3; possibly TRBD1 for D (5 bases). This CDR3 comprises 12 residues. Trimming shortened V by 4 bases and J by 2 bases, and 6 bases separated the two germline ends. CDR1 is DFQATT, CDR2 SNEGSKA, per germline (reference sequence). This CDR3 reads CSATRAGNTIYF. CDR3 sequence (DNA): TGCAGTGCTACCAGGGCTGGAAACACCATATATTTT.

Concerning this clonotype itself: A much larger clone lies a single base off, so this may be a read error. The chain is built from TRBV5-1 and TRBJ2-1; tentative D call: TRBD1 (6 bases). Germline CDR1 and CDR2: SGHRS and YFSETQ. CDR3 length: 15 amino acids. CDR3 in DNA: TGCACCAGCAGCCCCGAACCCACAGGGTACAATGAGCAGTTCTTC. Translation gives CTSSPEPTGYNEQFF.

The J gene is TRBJ2-2, the V gene TRBV4-2; 7 bases fit TRBD2. V dropped 0 bases and J dropped 5; count of bases not matched to a gene: 6. From germline, CDR1 is LGHNA and CDR2 YNFKEQ. There are 16 residues in the CDR3. Written as DNA, the CDR3 is TGTGCCAGCAGCCAAGATGGCGGGGGTTGGACCGGGGAGCTGTTTTTT. As protein: CASSQDGGGWTGELFF.

This clonotype occurred many times. This chain joins TRBV19 and TRBJ2-1; 12 nucleotides line up with TRBD1. The CDR3 length is 18 residues. The germline CDR1 and CDR2 sequences are LNHDA and SQIVND (reference sequence). Trimming took 5 bases from V and 4 from J; bases not matched to a gene: 12. The CDR3: CASSAATRGQGAYNEQFF. The CDR3 DNA reads TGTGCCAGTAGTGCTGCAACCAGGGGACAGGGGGCGTACAATGAGCAGTTCTTC. The entire variable domain, with the rest obtained from reference TRBV19 and TRBJ2-1, is as follows: DGGITQSPKYLFRKEGQNVTLSCEQNLNHDAMYWYRQDPGQGLRLIYYSQIVNDFQKGDIAEGYSVSREKKESFPLTVTSAQKNPTAFYLCASSAATRGQGAYNEQFFGPGTRLTVL.

The chain links TRBV7-9 to TRBJ2-1; TRBD2 matches 8 bases. Germline V CDR1 and CDR2: SEHNR, FQNEAQ (reference sequence). Trimming cost V 5 bases and J 5 bases; bases outside gene matches: 8. The CDR3 is 15 residues long. The CDR3 loop reads CASSRYGGANNEQFF. The CDR3 DNA reads TGTGCCAGCAGCCGATACGGGGGGGCGAACAATGAGCAGTTCTTC.

This clonotype was detected many times. This rearrangement joins TRBV5-1 to TRBJ2-3, with D possibly matching TRBD2 (6 bases). CDR1 SGHRS and CDR2 YFSETQ come from the germline V gene. V lost 0 bases to trimming and J lost 2 bases, with 13 bases between them. The CDR3 extends over 16 amino acids. The CDR3 region is CASSLGSSEYTDTQYF. CDR3 coding DNA: TGCGCCAGCAGCTTGGGGTCTAGCGAATACACAGATACGCAGTATTTT.

This clonotype has just a few counts. The V gene is TRBV9, the J gene TRBJ2-2; TRBD1 matches at 7 bases. The germline gives CDR1 SGDLS, CDR2 YYNGEE. The CDR3 extends over 15 amino acids. Trimming at V came to 4 bases and at J to 5 bases, leaving 8 bases not matched to a gene. The CDR3 DNA follows: TGTGCCAGCAGCTCCGGGACAGATACTACCGGGGAGCTGTTTTTT. Amino acids: CASSSGTDTTGELFF.

The table lists this clonotype with many counts. V gene TRBV9 combines with J gene TRBJ2-1; 8 bases are shared with TRBD2. The CDR3 contains 15 residues. V dropped 0 bases and J dropped 7; count of bases not matched to a gene: 6. Germline values: CDR1 SGDLS, CDR2 YYNGEE. As DNA, the CDR3 is TGTGCCAGCAGCGTAGGACTAGCGCACAATAATGAGCAGTTCTTC. Protein: CASSVGLAHNNEQFF.